This is a list of T cell receptor beta chains from one sample in a study of blood T cell repertoires in COVID-19. Generated by immunoSEQ multiplex PCR, the TCRdb table keeps only in-frame clones and is missing some. In the table there are roughly 240,000 clones, 75% to 85% of which are singletons. The sequenced material came from PBMCs or T cells enriched from blood (not recorded which). These receptors all stem from a woman aged 50 to 60 with acute COVID-19. Both conserved end residues are part of each CDR3. The order of the fields is D gene, clone size, J gene, V gene, CDR3 protein, CDR3 DNA. The D gene is left open where the match is weak. Size is omitted from some rows. Given values are once, few, many or a class for expanded clones.

D gene: .; clone size: .; J gene: TRBJ2-1; V gene: TRBV6-2/TRBV6-3; CDR3 protein: CASSYSLWTKSSYNEQFF; CDR3 DNA: TGTGCCAGCAGTTACTCCCTTTGGACAAAGAGCTCCTACAATGAGCAGTTCTTC
D gene: TRBD1; clone size: .; J gene: TRBJ1-5; V gene: TRBV7-2; CDR3 protein: CASSSRQGGQPQHF; CDR3 DNA: TGTGCCAGCAGCTCGAGACAGGGCGGCCAGCCCCAGCATTTT
D gene: .; clone size: .; J gene: TRBJ2-3; V gene: TRBV6-4; CDR3 protein: CASSTGSTDTQYF; CDR3 DNA: TGTGCCAGCAGTACCGGGAGCACAGATACGCAGTATTTT
D gene: TRBD1; clone size: .; J gene: TRBJ1-2; V gene: TRBV12-3/TRBV12-4; CDR3 protein: CASSPDRVIGYTF; CDR3 DNA: TGTGCCAGCAGCCCGGACAGGGTTATTGGCTACACCTTC
D gene: TRBD2; clone size: .; J gene: TRBJ2-2; V gene: TRBV19; CDR3 protein: CASSGGAGTGELFF; CDR3 DNA: TGTGCCAGTTCGGGAGGGGCGGGCACCGGGGAGCTGTTTTTT
D gene: .; clone size: .; J gene: TRBJ1-5; V gene: TRBV4-3; CDR3 protein: CASSQTRGWNQPQHF; CDR3 DNA: TGCGCCAGCAGCCAAACCAGGGGTTGGAATCAGCCCCAGCATTTT
D gene: .; clone size: .; J gene: TRBJ1-1; V gene: TRBV4-3; CDR3 protein: CASSQGLTNTEAFF; CDR3 DNA: TGCGCCAGCAGCCAAGGACTTACGAACACTGAAGCTTTCTTT
D gene: TRBD2; clone size: .; J gene: TRBJ2-3; V gene: TRBV19; CDR3 protein: CASSTLAGGQADTQYF; CDR3 DNA: TGTGCCAGTAGTACTCTAGCGGGGGGCCAAGCAGATACGCAGTATTTT
D gene: TRBD1; clone size: .; J gene: TRBJ2-5; V gene: TRBV7-2; CDR3 protein: CASSGRTGGGKTQYF; CDR3 DNA: TGTGCCAGCAGCGGGCGGACAGGGGGCGGCAAGACCCAGTACTTC
D gene: .; clone size: many; J gene: TRBJ2-1; V gene: TRBV6-4; CDR3 protein: CASSDEGGGAEQFF; CDR3 DNA: TGTGCCAGCAGTGACGAGGGGGGGGGCGCGGAGCAGTTCTTC
D gene: .; clone size: .; J gene: TRBJ2-3; V gene: TRBV10-3; CDR3 protein: CAISPPGDTQYF; CDR3 DNA: TGTGCCATCAGTCCCCCGGGGGATACGCAGTATTTT
D gene: .; clone size: .; J gene: TRBJ1-3; V gene: TRBV6-5; CDR3 protein: CASSYGTGSGNTIYF; CDR3 DNA: TGTGCCAGCAGTTACGGCACAGGTAGTGGAAACACCATATATTTT
D gene: TRBD1; clone size: .; J gene: TRBJ2-7; V gene: TRBV18; CDR3 protein: CASSPPLRGQDEQYF; CDR3 DNA: TGTGCCAGCTCACCACCGCTCAGGGGGCAAGACGAGCAGTACTTC
D gene: TRBD1; clone size: .; J gene: TRBJ2-2; V gene: TRBV29-1; CDR3 protein: CSVSGTGGTGELFF; CDR3 DNA: TGCAGCGTTTCCGGGACAGGGGGAACCGGGGAGCTGTTTTTT
D gene: .; clone size: .; J gene: TRBJ1-2; V gene: TRBV4-3; CDR3 protein: CASSQGGTLNYGYTF; CDR3 DNA: TGCGCCAGCAGCCAAGGCGGGACGTTAAACTATGGCTACACCTTC
D gene: .; clone size: .; J gene: TRBJ2-1; V gene: TRBV4-2; CDR3 protein: CASSQVREEQFF; CDR3 DNA: TGTGCCAGCAGCCAAGTTCGCGAGGAGCAGTTCTTC
D gene: .; clone size: .; J gene: TRBJ1-2; V gene: TRBV29-1; CDR3 protein: CSVDGGGQLPYGYTF; CDR3 DNA: TGCAGCGTTGACGGGGGGGGTCAATTGCCCTATGGCTACACCTTC
D gene: .; clone size: .; J gene: TRBJ2-5; V gene: TRBV18; CDR3 protein: CASSPTGETQYF; CDR3 DNA: TGTGCCAGCTCACCCACCGGGGAGACCCAGTACTTC
D gene: TRBD1; clone size: .; J gene: TRBJ1-6; V gene: TRBV2; CDR3 protein: CASSDNGATPGQWINSPLHF; CDR3 DNA: TGTGCCAGCAGTGATAACGGTGCGACCCCGGGACAGTGGATTAATTCACCCCTCCACTTT
D gene: .; clone size: .; J gene: TRBJ1-5; V gene: TRBV3-1/TRBV3-2; CDR3 protein: CASSQGLDQPQHF; CDR3 DNA: TGTGCCAGCAGCCAGGGACTTGATCAGCCCCAGCATTTT
D gene: .; clone size: .; J gene: TRBJ1-2; V gene: TRBV7-2; CDR3 protein: CASSRNRESGGYTF; CDR3 DNA: TGTGCCAGCAGCCGTAACAGGGAATCGGGTGGCTACACCTTC
D gene: TRBD1; clone size: .; J gene: TRBJ1-2; V gene: TRBV7-9; CDR3 protein: CASSEPPGQGSGYTF; CDR3 DNA: TGTGCCAGCAGCGAGCCCCCGGGACAGGGAAGTGGCTACACCTTC
D gene: .; clone size: .; J gene: TRBJ2-7; V gene: TRBV2; CDR3 protein: CASSPPSEYEQYF; CDR3 DNA: TGTGCCAGCAGTCCGCCCTCGGAGTACGAGCAGTACTTC
D gene: TRBD1; clone size: .; J gene: TRBJ1-2; V gene: TRBV19; CDR3 protein: CASKTQGANYGYTF; CDR3 DNA: TGTGCCAGTAAAACACAGGGGGCCAACTATGGCTACACCTTC
D gene: .; clone size: .; J gene: TRBJ2-5; V gene: TRBV15; CDR3 protein: CATSLPGGLGTQYF; CDR3 DNA: TGTGCCACCAGCCTCCCTGGAGGGTTGGGGACCCAGTACTTC
D gene: .; clone size: .; J gene: TRBJ1-3; V gene: TRBV2; CDR3 protein: CASSEARVVSGNTIYF; CDR3 DNA: TGTGCCAGCAGTGAAGCGCGGGTCGTCTCTGGAAACACCATATATTTT
D gene: TRBD1; clone size: .; J gene: TRBJ2-1; V gene: TRBV6-2/TRBV6-3; CDR3 protein: CASSSEGAIRNEQFF; CDR3 DNA: TGTGCCAGCAGTTCCGAGGGGGCGATAAGAAATGAGCAGTTCTTC
D gene: .; clone size: .; J gene: TRBJ1-1; V gene: TRBV5-1; CDR3 protein: CASSLYTAGNTEAFF; CDR3 DNA: TGCGCCAGCAGCTTGTACACGGCAGGGAACACTGAAGCTTTCTTT
D gene: .; clone size: .; J gene: TRBJ2-5; V gene: TRBV19; CDR3 protein: CASSSAQATQETQYF; CDR3 DNA: TGTGCCAGTAGTTCAGCACAGGCGACCCAAGAGACCCAGTACTTC
D gene: .; clone size: .; J gene: TRBJ1-1; V gene: TRBV3-1/TRBV3-2; CDR3 protein: CASSRGRNTEAFF; CDR3 DNA: TGTGCCAGCAGCAGGGGGAGGAACACTGAAGCTTTCTTT
D gene: .; clone size: .; J gene: TRBJ1-2; V gene: TRBV19; CDR3 protein: CASSINSNYGYTF; CDR3 DNA: TGTGCCAGTAGTATAAACAGTAACTATGGCTACACCTTC
D gene: TRBD1; clone size: .; J gene: TRBJ1-2; V gene: TRBV7-9; CDR3 protein: CASSELTGGSRGYTF; CDR3 DNA: TGTGCCAGCAGCGAACTGACAGGGGGGTCTCGGGGCTACACCTTC